What follows are 25 T cell receptor beta chains derived from one specimen sequenced in a study of T cell responses to AZD1222 COVID-19 vaccine. Libraries were prepared by immunoSEQ multiplex PCR; TCRdb keeps only in-frame clonotypes and omits some of them. The table records 95,000 to 100,000 clones, around 90% of them present only once. Here the sequenced sample was peripheral blood, taken on day 0 of AZD1222 vaccination. The receptors originated from an adult in good health.

This chain connects TRBV5-8 to TRBJ2-3; D might be TRBD1 (6 bases). CDR1 and CDR2 (germline): SGHTS, YDEGEE. CDR3 length: 16 amino acids. V dropped 2 bases and J dropped 2 bases, with 15 bases sitting between them. As DNA, the CDR3 is TGTGCCAGCAGCTTTAGGGGACAAATTTTCACAGATACGCAGTATTTT. It translates to CASSFRGQIFTDTQYF.

The chain uses TRBV28 and TRBJ2-7; 9 bases fit TRBD1. Unmatched junction bases numbered 6, after V lost 5 bases and J lost 4 bases. Per the germline V gene, CDR1 is MDHEN and CDR2 is SYDVKM. CDR3 length: 14 residues. CDR3 loop: CASSPDRGRYEQYF. The CDR3 region has the DNA TGTGCCAGCAGTCCGGACAGGGGTCGTTACGAGCAGTACTTC.

The chain has TRBV6-5 and TRBJ1-2; 10 nucleotides align to TRBD1. With V trimmed by 4 bases and J by 5 bases, 4 bases remained unmatched. Germline loops: CDR1 MNHEY, CDR2 SVGAGI. The CDR3 covers 14 residues. The CDR3 is CASSSWTGGYGYTF. In DNA, the CDR3 is TGTGCCAGCAGTTCGTGGACAGGGGGTTATGGCTACACCTTC.

This chain connects TRBV19 to TRBJ2-5, with unresolved D. The CDR3 length is 14 residues. CDR1 LNHDA and CDR2 SQIVND come from the germline V gene (reference sequence). V lost 1 base, J lost 2 bases, and 8 bases lay in between. Here the CDR3 reads CASSIAGLQETQYF. In nucleotides, the CDR3 is TGTGCCAGTAGTATAGCCGGCTTACAAGAGACCCAGTACTTC.

The chain combines TRBV6-6 with TRBJ1-4; 9 bases map to TRBD1. V lost 11 bases to trimming and J lost 5 bases; unmatched junction nucleotides: 12. The CDR3 has 15 amino acids. CDR1 and CDR2 from the germline V gene are MNHNY and SVGAGI (reference sequence). The CDR3: CAAGRTGAENEKLFF. For the CDR3, the DNA is TGTGCCGCAGGCAGGACAGGGGCCGAGAATGAAAAACTGTTTTTT.

V and J are TRBV5-4 and TRBJ2-5; D possibly corresponds to TRBD2 (6 bases). The length of the CDR3 is 15 residues. The germline gives CDR1 SGHNT, CDR2 YYREEE (reference sequence). V was trimmed by 4 bases and J by 1 base, leaving 14 bases between them. The CDR3 region is CASSPVGSGQETQYF. DNA of the CDR3: TGTGCCAGCAGCCCTGTCGGTAGCGGCCAAGAGACCCAGTACTTC.

The rearrangement joins TRBV9 to TRBJ2-7, with 8 bases fitting TRBD1. CDR1 is SGDLS, CDR2 YYNGEE, per germline. The CDR3 is made up of 14 amino acids. The ends lost 4 bases at V and 3 bases at J; junction bases unmatched: 6. This chain's CDR3 is CASSFAGGGYEQYF. As DNA, the CDR3 is TGTGCCAGCAGCTTTGCAGGGGGCGGCTACGAGCAGTACTTC.

The chain is built from TRBV21-1 and TRBJ2-1. TRBV21-1 is labeled a pseudogene. The CDR3 has 13 residues. CDR3 residues: CASSKEASNEQFF. The CDR3 nucleotides are TGTGCCAGCAGCAAAGAGGCAAGCAATGAGCAGTTCTTC.

This chain links TRBV19 with TRBJ2-6; 9 bases map to TRBD1. Germline lookup yields CDR1 LNHDA and CDR2 SQIVND (reference sequence). The length of the CDR3 is 17 residues. With 4 bases clipped from V and 0 bases from J, the junction kept 4 bases outside the gene matches. This chain's CDR3 is CASSTGQGTSGANVLTF. CDR3 coding DNA: TGTGCCAGTAGTACTGGACAGGGGACCTCTGGGGCCAACGTCCTGACTTTC.

This chain joins TRBV27 and TRBJ1-4; D perhaps matches TRBD1 (5 bases). With 7 bases removed from V and 5 bases from J, the gap between germline ends came to 17 bases. Per germline, CDR1 MNHEY and CDR2 SMNVEV (reference sequence). The length of the CDR3 is 15 residues. In DNA, the CDR3 is TGTGCCAGCACCATACGGGGCGGAGGGAATGAAAAACTGTTTTTT. Its translation is CASTIRGGGNEKLFF.

The chain links TRBV19 to TRBJ1-5; unclear D gene. Germline loops: CDR1 LNHDA, CDR2 SQIVND (reference sequence). V was trimmed by 5 bases and J by 1 base, leaving 21 bases between them. The CDR3 is 18 residues long. This CDR3 is CASSAPAVWRESNQPQHF. As DNA, the CDR3 is TGTGCCAGTAGTGCCCCCGCGGTTTGGAGGGAGAGCAATCAGCCCCAGCATTTT.

This chain links TRBV27 with TRBJ1-4; TRBD1 matches at 8 bases. This CDR3 is 14 amino acids long. V lost 5 bases, J lost 7 bases, and 6 bases stayed unmatched. The germline V gene encodes CDR1 MNHEY and CDR2 SMNVEV (reference sequence). The CDR3 sequence: CASSRQGAGEKLFF. CDR3 nucleotide sequence: TGTGCCAGCAGTCGCCAGGGGGCAGGTGAAAAACTGTTTTTT.

The rearrangement uses TRBV7-2 and TRBJ2-2; D might be TRBD2 (5 bases). The germline CDR1 and CDR2 sequences are SGHTA and FQGNSA. The CDR3 sequence is 13 residues long. The ends were cut back, 3 bases at V and 6 bases at J, with 8 bases in the middle. CDR3 nucleotides: TGTGCCAGCAGCTTCCTGGAGGCCGGGGAGCTGTTTTTT. This codes for CASSFLEAGELFF.

The chain combines TRBV29-1 with TRBJ2-5; D possibly corresponds to TRBD1 (5 bases). V was clipped by 5 bases and J by 0 bases, with 7 bases between them. This CDR3 has 12 amino acids. The germline V gene encodes CDR1 SQVTM and CDR2 ANQGSEA. The CDR3 bases are TGCAGCGTTCGCAGGGACCAAGAGACCCAGTACTTC. This translates into CSVRRDQETQYF.

The V call is TRBV19, the J call TRBJ2-5, with unresolved D. From germline, CDR1 is LNHDA and CDR2 SQIVND (reference sequence). V dropped 4 bases and J dropped 4 bases, with 10 bases sitting between them. The CDR3 has 13 residues. Here the CDR3 reads CASSRGGGETQYF. The CDR3 DNA reads as TGTGCCAGTAGTAGAGGCGGCGGAGAGACCCAGTACTTC.

This clone was seen a handful of times. This chain uses TRBV7-8 with TRBJ1-1, with no clear D. The CDR3 has 15 residues. V lost 1 base, J lost 0 bases, and 9 bases lay in between. Germline V CDR1 and CDR2: SGHVS, FQNEAQ. The CDR3 sequence is CASSLGRLLNTEAFF. In DNA form, the CDR3 reads TGTGCCAGCAGCTTAGGTAGGCTCTTGAACACTGAAGCTTTCTTT.

J is TRBJ1-2 and V is TRBV19; D is ambiguous. V gave up 7 bases and J gave up 0 bases, with 12 bases separating them. The CDR3 covers 14 residues. Germline CDR1 LNHDA, CDR2 SQIVND (reference sequence). This chain's CDR3 is CASIRTVTNYGYTF. The CDR3 region has the DNA TGTGCCAGTATTAGAACAGTAACTAACTATGGCTACACCTTC.

The V and J genes are TRBV12-3 or TRBV12-4 and TRBJ1-1; the D gene is possibly TRBD1 (5 bases). With 2 bases removed from V and 1 base from J, the gap between germline ends came to 5 bases. The CDR3 sequence is 13 residues long. CDR3 protein: CASSLRGNTEAFF. CDR3 nucleotides: TGTGCCAGCAGTTTAAGGGGGAACACTGAAGCTTTCTTT.

This chain connects TRBV4-2 to TRBJ2-7; 9 bases match TRBD2. The germline CDR1 and CDR2 sequences are LGHNA and YNFKEQ. The junction had 9 bases not matched to a gene; V was cut back by 4 bases and J by 2 bases. This CDR3 region has 16 residues. This chain's CDR3 is CASSRETSGIAYEQYF. The DNA for the CDR3 is TGTGCCAGCAGCCGAGAGACTAGCGGAATTGCCTACGAGCAGTACTTC.

This chain uses TRBV24-1 with TRBJ1-1, with TRBD1 identical over 7 bases. This CDR3 has 12 amino acids. Germline CDR1 reads KGHDR; CDR2 reads SFDVKD. The V segment lost 3 bases and the J segment 8 bases; nucleotides outside the gene matches: 2. DNA of the CDR3: TGTGCCACCAGTGATGCGGACAGGGAAGCTTTCTTT. Its translation is CATSDADREAFF.

This chain links TRBV29-1 with TRBJ2-1; no clear D. Per the germline V gene, CDR1 is SQVTM and CDR2 is ANQGSEA. V lost 1 base, J lost 6 bases, and 4 bases lay in between. This CDR3 is 11 amino acids long. The CDR3 DNA reads TGCAGCGTTGAAGTAGTCAATGAGCAGTTCTTC. Translated, it gives CSVEVVNEQFF.

The chain has TRBV4-1 and TRBJ1-3, with 7 bases matching TRBD1. This CDR3 region has 18 residues. After removal of 0 bases from V and 0 bases from J, the junction contained 8 bases not matched to a gene. CDR1 is MGHRA, CDR2 YSYEKL, per germline. The CDR3: CASSQDPPDRSSGNTIYF. In DNA, the CDR3 is TGCGCCAGCAGCCAAGATCCCCCGGACAGGAGCTCTGGAAACACCATATATTTT.

The chain uses TRBV7-6 and TRBJ2-7; unclear D gene. Germline CDR1 SGHVS, CDR2 FNYEAQ. There are 17 residues in the CDR3. Trimming cost V 5 bases and J 5 bases, with 25 bases left between them. CDR3 loop: CASSLRPDIYRTNEQYF. The CDR3 DNA follows: TGTGCCAGCAGCCTTCGTCCTGACATTTACCGAACCAACGAGCAGTACTTC.

The chain employs TRBV10-3 and TRBJ1-1; D is unclear. Germline CDR1 is ENHRY and CDR2 is SYGVKD. This CDR3 is built from 15 residues. The V and J ends lost 6 bases and 1 base respectively, with 15 bases between them. The CDR3 loop reads CAISQREIGNTEAFF. CDR3 nucleotide sequence: TGTGCCATCAGCCAGCGGGAGATTGGGAACACTGAAGCTTTCTTT.

The table lists this clone with a count of one. CDR3 amino acids: CASSFRRTSGRETQYF. The DNA of the CDR3 is TGTGCCAGCAGTTTTCGAAGGACTAGCGGGAGAGAGACCCAGTACTTC. V gene TRBV28 combines with J gene TRBJ2-5, with 13 bases fitting TRBD2. CDR3 size: 16 residues. Germline CDR1 reads MDHEN; CDR2 reads SYDVKM. Trimming removed 3 bases from V and 4 bases from J; junction bases left unmatched: 5.